What follows are 9 T cell receptor beta chains derived from one specimen sequenced in a study of T cells in Graves' hyperthyroidism and ophthalmopathy. Amplification targeted TCR beta CDR3 regions from RNA transcripts. Using the HTBI primer set, a first-round RT-PCR was run on the TCR CDR3. TCRdb passed the multiplex PCR reads through MiXCR, listing each CDR3 protein once. The sample lists hundreds of thousands of distinct CDR3 sequences; roughly 13% were seen once. The sequencing sample was made of blood. All receptors come from a woman in her forties with Graves' ophthalmopathy.

This clonotype was seen ten or more times. The rearrangement links TRBV28 to TRBJ2-7; the D gene is possibly TRBD2 (6 bases). This CDR3 is built from 14 residues. V gave up 3 bases and J gave up 2 bases, with 11 bases separating them. Germline V gives CDR1 MDHEN, CDR2 SYDVKM. This CDR3 reads CASSLSGGAYEQYF. DNA for the CDR3: TGTGCCAGCAGTTTGTCTGGCGGGGCCTACGAGCAGTACTTC. Supplemented by reference TRBV28 and TRBJ2-7, the full variable domain reads DVKVTQSSRYLVKRTGEKVFLECVQDMDHENMFWYRQDPGLGLRLIYFSYDVKMKEKGDIPEGYSVSREKKERFSLILESASTNQTSMYLCASSLSGGAYEQYFGPGTRLTVT.

This chain joins TRBV19 and TRBJ1-6; tentatively, D is TRBD1 (5 bases). CDR3 length: 15 amino acids. Trimming took off 2 bases at V and 4 bases at J, with 9 bases between the two ends. Germline V gene lookup returns CDR1 LNHDA and CDR2 SQIVND (reference sequence). The CDR3 sequence: CASSIRQPYNSPLHF. The CDR3 DNA reads TGTGCCAGTAGTATAAGACAGCCATATAATTCACCCCTCCACTTT.

Many counts were recorded for this clonotype. The chain couples TRBV27 to TRBJ1-5; 9 bases line up with TRBD1. The junction had 6 bases not matched to a gene; V was cut back by 0 bases and J by 6 bases. CDR3 length: 16 amino acids. Per germline, CDR1 MNHEY and CDR2 SMNVEV (reference sequence). The CDR3 DNA reads TGTGCCAGCAGTTTATCGAGCGGGACAGGGAGTCAGCCCCAGCATTTT. It specifies CASSLSSGTGSQPQHF.

This clonotype was detected only a few times. A much larger clone is a single base away; this may be a read error. This chain connects TRBV29-1 to TRBJ2-1; a weak D match, TRBD1 (7 bases). This CDR3 region has 20 residues. Germline assignment: CDR1 SQVTM and CDR2 ANQGSEA. Trimming took off 4 bases at V and 5 bases at J, with 33 bases between the two ends. The CDR3 is CSVVDRVDWPGGWPHNEQFF. The CDR3, as DNA: TGCAGCGTTGTCGACAGGGTTGACTGGCCAGGAGGGTGGCCCCACAATGAGCAGTTCTTC.

This clonotype was found many times. This chain links TRBV28 with TRBJ2-3; D might be TRBD2 (6 bases). The germline V gene has CDR1 MDHEN and CDR2 SYDVKM. Trimming left V 8 bases short and J 1 base short, with 10 bases between. This CDR3 has 13 amino acids. CDR3 region: CASWEAGTDTQYF. The CDR3 bases are TGTGCCAGCTGGGAGGCGGGCACAGATACGCAGTATTTT.

This clonotype was detected ten times or more. The genes are TRBV13 and TRBJ1-2; possibly TRBD1 for D (5 bases). V lost 4 bases and J lost 4, with 13 bases in between. This CDR3 is 14 amino acids long. CDR1 is PRHDT and CDR2 is FYEKMQ in the germline V gene (reference sequence). Here the CDR3 DNA reads TGTGCCAGCAGCTCGGGCATGGGGACCTATGGCTACACCTTC. Amino acids: CASSSGMGTYGYTF.

This clonotype came up many times. The chain joins TRBV2 to TRBJ2-4; 9 bases match TRBD1. The CDR3 length is 13 residues. Germline V lookup: CDR1 SNHLY, CDR2 FYNNEI. Trimming at V came to 4 bases and at J to 9 bases, leaving 4 bases not matched to a gene. For the CDR3, the DNA is TGTGCCAGCAGTGGACAGGGGGAGGTCATTCAGTACTTC. It specifies CASSGQGEVIQYF.

This sequence joins TRBV7-9 and TRBJ2-1; D not certain. This CDR3 is built from 14 residues. Germline loops: CDR1 SEHNR, CDR2 FQNEAQ (reference sequence). Trimming pared 5 bases from V and 9 bases from J, leaving 17 bases between. The CDR3 nucleotides are TGTGCCAGCAGCCCAAGCGTCGCTAGTACTGAGCAGTTCTTC. Residues: CASSPSVASTEQFF.

The genes are TRBV10-3 and TRBJ2-7, with 7 bases fitting TRBD2. V was clipped by 8 bases and J by 3 bases; unmatched bases: 16. Germline values: CDR1 ENHRY, CDR2 SYGVKD. The CDR3 covers 16 residues. CDR3 amino acids: CAIGGEIFGNDYEQYF. DNA for the CDR3: TGTGCCATCGGGGGGGAGATATTCGGGAACGACTACGAGCAGTACTTC.